This record covers a single TCR beta chain. The antigen is not known. The germline gives CDR1 SQVTM, CDR2 ANQGSEA. The CDR3 is 12 residues long. With V trimmed by 8 bases and J by 4 bases, 6 bases remained unmatched. The source of the sample is a study of cytomegalovirus exposure and HLA in healthy donors. Study-wide results and limits: Some TCR beta chains (roughly 160 of them) were listed as cytomegalovirus-associated. What TCR beta sequences reportedly achieved was accurate prediction of HLA-A and HLA-B alleles in most subjects. The authors excluded some V segments, including TRBV6-2 and TRBV6-3, as indistinguishable.

The PCR ran on 60 Vbeta and 13 Jbeta primers. Clones were sequenced by immunoSEQ multiplex PCR, and TCRdb holds only the in-frame ones, with some missing. Of 40,000 or so clones in the sample, 60% to 70% were seen once. This rearrangement joins TRBV29-1 to TRBJ1-2, with 8 bases matching TRBD1. The TCR was taken from a man in his forties or fifties in good health and CMV-seronegative. Specimen: PBMCs. For the CDR3, the DNA is TGCAGCACGGCCGGGACAGGCTATGGCTACACCTTC. Translation: CSTAGTGYGYTF. Drawing the rest from reference TRBV29-1 and TRBJ1-2, the complete variable domain is SAVISQKPSRDICQRGTSLTIQCQVDSQVTMMFWYRQQPGQSLTLIATANQGSEATYESGFVIDKFPISRPNLTFSTLTVSNMSPEDSSIYLCSTAGTGYGYTFGSGTRLTVV.